This T cell receptor beta chain derives from a study of early T cells in non-severe SARS-CoV-2 infection. In TCRdb, the 5' RACE reads were re-called with MiXCR into one record per CDR3 protein. The sample includes roughly 61,000 distinct CDR3 sequences, 10% of them seen just once. The study's findings and limits: VDJdb matching skewed toward anti-spike CD8 responses, missing private and CD4 specificities.

Trimming shortened V by 3 bases and J by 3 bases, and 11 bases separated the two germline ends. Germline CDR1 MNHEY, CDR2 SMNVEV (reference sequence). This CDR3 comprises 14 residues. As to this clonotype: Its antigen is undetermined.

The sample was whole blood. This chain uses TRBV27 with TRBJ1-1, with D hard to call. The origin of this receptor is an adult who was a healthcare worker with PCR-confirmed SARS-CoV-2 infection or an uninfected control (not recorded which). CDR3 loop: CASSFAGDYTEAFF. CDR3 nucleotides: TGTGCCAGCAGTTTCGCCGGGGATTACACTGAAGCTTTCTTT.